Sequencing of this T cell receptor (beta chain) was carried out in a study of post-analysis software for immune sequencing data. Libraries were made from TCR beta cDNA, and they carried unique molecular identifiers. TCRdb re-called the PCR reads with MiXCR, one entry per CDR3 protein. The table shows around 160,000 distinct CDR3 sequences, with around 36% occurring only once. Germline CDR1 DFQATT, CDR2 SNEGSKA (reference sequence). The CDR3 totals 15 residues. The V and J ends lost 1 base and 1 base, in that order; junction bases with no gene match: 1. This clonotype came up once. The target antigen is unknown. Points from the study as a whole: With TRBV5-6, TRBV5-1 and TRBV20-1 included, about five TRBV segments were more frequent in patients than in controls.

The sequences come from blood, collected after autologous hematopoietic stem cell transplantation. This TCR came from a girl aged 10 to 17 with multiple sclerosis. This chain uses TRBV20-1 with TRBJ2-1, with TRBD2 matching 10 bases. As DNA, the CDR3 is TGCAGTGCTAGAGGGACTAGCGGATCCTACAATGAGCAGTTCTTC. It specifies CSARGTSGSYNEQFF.